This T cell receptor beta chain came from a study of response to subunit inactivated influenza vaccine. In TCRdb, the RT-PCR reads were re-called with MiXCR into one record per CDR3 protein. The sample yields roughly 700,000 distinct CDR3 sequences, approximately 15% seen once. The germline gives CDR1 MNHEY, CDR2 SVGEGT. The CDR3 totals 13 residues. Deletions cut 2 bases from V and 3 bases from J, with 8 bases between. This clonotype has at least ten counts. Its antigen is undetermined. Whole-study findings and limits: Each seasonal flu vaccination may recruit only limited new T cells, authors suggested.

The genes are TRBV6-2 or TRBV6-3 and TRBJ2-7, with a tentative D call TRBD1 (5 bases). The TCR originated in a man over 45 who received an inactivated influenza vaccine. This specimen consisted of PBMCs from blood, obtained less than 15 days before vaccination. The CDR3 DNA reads TGTGCCAGCAGTTACAGGGGAAACTACGAGCAGTACTTC. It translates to CASSYRGNYEQYF.